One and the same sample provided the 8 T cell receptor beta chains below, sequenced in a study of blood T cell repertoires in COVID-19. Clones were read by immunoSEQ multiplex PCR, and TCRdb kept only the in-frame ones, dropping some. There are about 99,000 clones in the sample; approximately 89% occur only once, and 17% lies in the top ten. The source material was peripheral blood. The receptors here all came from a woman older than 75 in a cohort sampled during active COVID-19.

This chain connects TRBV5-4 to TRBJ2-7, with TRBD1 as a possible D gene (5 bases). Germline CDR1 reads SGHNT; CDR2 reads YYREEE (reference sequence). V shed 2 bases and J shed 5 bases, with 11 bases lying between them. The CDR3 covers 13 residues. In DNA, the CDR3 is TGTGCCAGCAGCTTCGACAGTAGGAACGAGCAGTACTTC. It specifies CASSFDSRNEQYF.

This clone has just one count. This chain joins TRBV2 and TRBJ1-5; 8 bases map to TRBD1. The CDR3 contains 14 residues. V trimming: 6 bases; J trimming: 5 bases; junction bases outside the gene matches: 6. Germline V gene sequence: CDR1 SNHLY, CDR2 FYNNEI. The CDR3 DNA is TGTGCCAGCAGGGCCGACAGGGGATATCAGCCCCAGCATTTT. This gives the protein CASRADRGYQPQHF. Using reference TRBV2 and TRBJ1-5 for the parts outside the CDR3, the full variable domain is EPEVTQTPSHQVTQMGQEVILRCVPISNHLYFYWYRQILGQKVEFLVSFYNNEISEKSEIFDDQFSVERPDGSNFTLKIRSTKLEDSAMYFCASRADRGYQPQHFGDGTRLSIL.

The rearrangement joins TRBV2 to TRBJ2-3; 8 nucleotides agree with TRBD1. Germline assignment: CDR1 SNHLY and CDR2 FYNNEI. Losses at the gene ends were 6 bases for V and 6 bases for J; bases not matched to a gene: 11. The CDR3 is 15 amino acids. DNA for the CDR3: TGTGCCAGCAGCCCAGGGGGCGCAGGAGCCGATACGCAGTATTTT. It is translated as CASSPGGAGADTQYF.

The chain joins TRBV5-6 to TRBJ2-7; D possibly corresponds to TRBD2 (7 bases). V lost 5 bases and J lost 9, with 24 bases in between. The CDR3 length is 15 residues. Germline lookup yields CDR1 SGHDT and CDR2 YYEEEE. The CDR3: CASRPGGGRGSGQYF. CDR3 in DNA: TGTGCCAGCAGGCCTGGGGGCGGGAGAGGTAGCGGGCAGTACTTC. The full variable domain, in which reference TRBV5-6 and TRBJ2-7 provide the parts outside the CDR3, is DAGVTQSPTHLIKTRGQQVTLRCSPKSGHDTVSWYQQALGQGPQFIFQYYEEEERQRGNFPDRFSGHQFPNYSSELNVNALLLGDSALYLCASRPGGGRGSGQYFGPGTRLTVT.

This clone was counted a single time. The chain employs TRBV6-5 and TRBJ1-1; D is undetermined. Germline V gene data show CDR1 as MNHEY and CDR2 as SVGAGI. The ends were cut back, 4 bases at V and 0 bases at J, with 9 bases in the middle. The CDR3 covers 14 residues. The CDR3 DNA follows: TGTGCCAGCAGTTCTCAGCGATTGAACACTGAAGCTTTCTTT. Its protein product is CASSSQRLNTEAFF.

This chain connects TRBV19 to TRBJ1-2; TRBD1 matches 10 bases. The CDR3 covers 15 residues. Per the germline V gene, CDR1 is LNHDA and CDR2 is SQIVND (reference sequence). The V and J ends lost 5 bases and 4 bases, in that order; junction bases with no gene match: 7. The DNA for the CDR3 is TGTGCCAGTAGTCTCCCGGGACAGGGGATCTATGGCTACACCTTC. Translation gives CASSLPGQGIYGYTF.

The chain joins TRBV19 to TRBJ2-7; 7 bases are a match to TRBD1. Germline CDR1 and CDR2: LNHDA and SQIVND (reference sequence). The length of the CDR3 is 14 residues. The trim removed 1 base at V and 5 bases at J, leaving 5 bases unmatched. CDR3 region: CASSIARGSHEQYF. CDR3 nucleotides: TGTGCCAGTAGTATAGCCAGGGGGAGTCACGAGCAGTACTTC.

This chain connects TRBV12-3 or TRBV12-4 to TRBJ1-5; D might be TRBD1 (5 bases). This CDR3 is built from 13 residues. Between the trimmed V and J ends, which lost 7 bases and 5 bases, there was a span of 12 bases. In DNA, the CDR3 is TGTGCCAGCAATCAGGGAAAGGATCAGCCCCAGCATTTT. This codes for CASNQGKDQPQHF.